This TCR beta chain was sequenced in a study of blood T cell repertoires in COVID-19. Methods used by the authors: The authors estimated nucleated cell counts from reference gene primer amplification. Only in-frame clones appear in the TCRdb table, and some are missing; sequencing was by immunoSEQ multiplex PCR. V, J and clone size derive from that table, while D and trimming were established from the DNA sequence. The sample includes roughly 49,000 clones, more than 75% of them seen just once. CDR3 length: 11 residues. The germline V and J ends were trimmed by 7 bases and 8 bases, with 8 bases remaining between them. The germline V gene has CDR1 SEHNR and CDR2 FQNEAQ (reference sequence).

The sequenced sample consisted of peripheral blood. The receptor comes from a man aged 50 to 60 with active COVID-19. This chain links TRBV7-9 with TRBJ2-2; D remains unclear. For the CDR3, the DNA is TGTGCCAGCAAGCCACAGGGGGAGCTGTTTTTT. This codes for CASKPQGELFF.